This T cell receptor beta chain originates from a study of response to subunit inactivated influenza vaccine. Study results and limitations: That few new T cells are recruited by each seasonal influenza vaccination was the authors' suggestion.

TCRdb used MiXCR to reprocess the RT-PCR reads, holding one entry per CDR3 protein. The repertoire has around 520,000 distinct CDR3 sequences, about 25% of them found once; the top ten carry approximately 1.9%. To note about this clonotype: Its specificity is unknown.

The receptor was derived from a man between 45 and 60 years old who received an inactivated influenza vaccine. Sample: CD4+ T cells sorted from PBMCs, taken around 5 days after vaccination.

The chain's CDR3 is CASSLFESGEQYF. In DNA, the CDR3 is TGTGCCAGCAGCTTGTTCGAGTCTGGCGAGCAGTACTTC. This chain uses TRBV5-6 with TRBJ2-7; D ambiguous. Trimming took 1 base from V and 6 from J, leaving 11 bases between them. Germline CDR1 is SGHDT and CDR2 is YYEEEE. This CDR3 contains 13 residues.